The clone carrying this T cell receptor (beta chain) was counted once. The antigen is not known. UMIs and a universal primer site were added when TCR cDNA was made by 5'RACE template switching. TCRdb re-derived calls from the 5' RACE reads in MiXCR, one entry per CDR3 protein. The sample lists some 260,000 distinct CDR3 sequences; around 5.3% were seen once. These data belong to a study of T cells after yellow fever vaccination. Study-level results: After the booster, 95% to 98% of CD4 and about 90% of CD8 primary-response clones were re-detected.

Trimming pared 5 bases from V and 8 bases from J, leaving 16 bases between. This CDR3 comprises 14 residues. Looked up from germline, CDR1 is SGHAT and CDR2 is FQNNGV. The sample was CD4+ T cells sorted from PBMCs, taken on the day of the yellow fever booster vaccination. The chain employs TRBV11-2 and TRBJ2-1, with D possibly being TRBD1 (7 bases). This TCR was sampled from a man aged 18-30 years who received the YFV17D yellow fever vaccine. CDR3 nucleotides: TGTGCCAGCAGCCGCCAAGACAGGGAGGATGAGCAGTTCTTC. Its translation: CASSRQDREDEQFF.